The 5 T cell receptor beta chains below were found in one sample sequenced in a study of cytomegalovirus exposure and HLA in healthy donors. Primers: 60 Vbeta forward and 13 Jbeta reverse. Produced via immunoSEQ multiplex PCR; TCRdb's table is partial and in-frame only. The sample includes about 160,000 clones, approximately 80% seen only once; the top ten take 6% to 9%. Sequencing used PBMCs. The receptors were gathered from a woman aged 30 to 39 in good health and CMV-seropositive.

The chain combines TRBV18 with TRBJ1-5; D not certain. CDR1 and CDR2 from the germline V gene are KGHSH and LQKENI. CDR3 size: 16 residues. The V gene lost 0 bases and the J gene lost 7 bases, with 16 bases spanning the gap. The CDR3 bases are TGTGCCAGCTCACCACCTCAGTCCGGGAACGGCCAGCCCCAGCATTTT. As protein: CASSPPQSGNGQPQHF.

This clone appeared once. This chain connects TRBV18 to TRBJ1-3, with unresolved D. The V end lost 0 bases, the J end lost 0 bases, and 6 bases lay between the germline ends. The germline V gene has CDR1 KGHSH and CDR2 LQKENI. This CDR3 contains 15 residues. In DNA form, the CDR3 reads TGTGCCAGCTCACCACCGACACCCTCTGGAAACACCATATATTTT. This gives the protein CASSPPTPSGNTIYF.

The rearrangement links TRBV29-1 to TRBJ1-2; 10 bases map to TRBD1. CDR1 is SQVTM and CDR2 is ANQGSEA in the germline V gene. Trimming cost V 4 bases and J 7 bases; bases outside gene matches: 3. This CDR3 has 12 amino acids. CDR3 nucleotide sequence: TGCAGCGTTGGGGACAGGGGTTCTGGCTACACCTTC. Residues: CSVGDRGSGYTF.

This clone was seen a few times. The same CDR3 also results from other DNA sequences found in this sample. The chain joins TRBV7-2 to TRBJ2-1, with 10 bases fitting TRBD1. Germline V gene lookup returns CDR1 SGHTA and CDR2 FQGNSA. This CDR3 is 15 amino acids long. With 1 base clipped from V and 6 bases from J, the junction kept 3 bases outside the gene matches. The CDR3 protein is CASSLVGTGANEQFF. The CDR3 DNA is TGTGCCAGCAGCTTAGTCGGGACAGGGGCCAATGAGCAGTTCTTC.

The rearrangement joins TRBV5-4 to TRBJ1-1; 7 nucleotides line up with TRBD1. With V trimmed by 4 bases and J by 1 base, 10 bases remained unmatched. The CDR3 sequence is 16 residues long. Germline-derived CDR1 and CDR2 are SGHNT and YYREEE (reference sequence). DNA for the CDR3: TGTGCCAGCAGCCAGGGGGGTGGGACGACGAACACTGAAGCTTTCTTT. It specifies CASSQGGGTTNTEAFF.